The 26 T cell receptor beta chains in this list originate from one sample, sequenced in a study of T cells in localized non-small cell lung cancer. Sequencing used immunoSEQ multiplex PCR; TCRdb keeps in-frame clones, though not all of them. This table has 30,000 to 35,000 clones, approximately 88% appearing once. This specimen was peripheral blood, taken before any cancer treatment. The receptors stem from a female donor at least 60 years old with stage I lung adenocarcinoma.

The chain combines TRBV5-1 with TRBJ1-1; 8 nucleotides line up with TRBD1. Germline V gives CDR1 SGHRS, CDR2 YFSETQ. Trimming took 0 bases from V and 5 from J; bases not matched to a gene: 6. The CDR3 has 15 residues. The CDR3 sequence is CASSLGQGFSTEAFF. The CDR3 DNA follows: TGCGCCAGCAGCTTGGGACAGGGGTTTTCGACTGAAGCTTTCTTT.

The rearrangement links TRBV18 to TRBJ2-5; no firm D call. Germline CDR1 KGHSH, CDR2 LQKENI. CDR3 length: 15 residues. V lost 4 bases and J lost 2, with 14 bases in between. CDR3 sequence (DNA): TGTGCCAGCTCACTGCCTTTAGGGCGGCAAGAGACCCAGTACTTC. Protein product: CASSLPLGRQETQYF.

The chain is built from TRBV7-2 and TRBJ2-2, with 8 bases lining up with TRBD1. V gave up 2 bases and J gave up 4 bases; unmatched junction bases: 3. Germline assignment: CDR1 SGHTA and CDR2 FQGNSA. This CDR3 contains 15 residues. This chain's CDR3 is CASSLQGAGTGELFF. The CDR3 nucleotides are TGTGCCAGCAGCTTACAGGGGGCGGGCACCGGGGAGCTGTTTTTT.

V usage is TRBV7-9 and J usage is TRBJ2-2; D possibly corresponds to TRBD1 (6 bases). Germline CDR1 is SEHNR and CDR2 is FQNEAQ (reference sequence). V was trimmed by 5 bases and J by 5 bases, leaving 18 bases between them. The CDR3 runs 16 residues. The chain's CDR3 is CASSPGRGSGTGELFF. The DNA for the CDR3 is TGTGCCAGCAGCCCGGGTAGGGGGAGCGGAACCGGGGAGCTGTTTTTT.

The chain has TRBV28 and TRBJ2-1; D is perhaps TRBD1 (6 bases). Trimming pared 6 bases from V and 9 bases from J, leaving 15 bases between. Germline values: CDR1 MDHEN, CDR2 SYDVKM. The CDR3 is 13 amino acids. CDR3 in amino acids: CASRGASHSEQFF. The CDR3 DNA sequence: TGTGCCAGCAGGGGGGCTAGCCACAGTGAGCAGTTCTTC. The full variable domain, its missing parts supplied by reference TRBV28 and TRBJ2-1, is DVKVTQSSRYLVKRTGEKVFLECVQDMDHENMFWYRQDPGLGLRLIYFSYDVKMKEKGDIPEGYSVSREKKERFSLILESASTNQTSMYLCASRGASHSEQFFGPGTRLTVL.

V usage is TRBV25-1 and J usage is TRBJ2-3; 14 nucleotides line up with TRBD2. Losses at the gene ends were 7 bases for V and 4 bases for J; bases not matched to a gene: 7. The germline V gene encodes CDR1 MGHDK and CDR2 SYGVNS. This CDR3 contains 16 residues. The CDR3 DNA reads TGTGCCAGCACCTCTGGGACTAGCGGGAGCCCAGATACGCAGTATTTT. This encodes CASTSGTSGSPDTQYF.

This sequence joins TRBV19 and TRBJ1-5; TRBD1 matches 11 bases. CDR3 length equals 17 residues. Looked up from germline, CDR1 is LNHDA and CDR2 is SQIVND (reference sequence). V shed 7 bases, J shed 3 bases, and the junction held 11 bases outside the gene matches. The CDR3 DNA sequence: TGTGCCAGTACCCCATTAGGACAGGGGGCCAACAATCAGCCCCAGCATTTT. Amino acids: CASTPLGQGANNQPQHF.

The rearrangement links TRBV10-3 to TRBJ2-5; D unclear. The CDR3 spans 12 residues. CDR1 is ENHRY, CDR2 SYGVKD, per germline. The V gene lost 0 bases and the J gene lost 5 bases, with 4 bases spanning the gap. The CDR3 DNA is TGTGCCATCAGTGAGTCTGGGGAGACCCAGTACTTC. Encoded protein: CAISESGETQYF.

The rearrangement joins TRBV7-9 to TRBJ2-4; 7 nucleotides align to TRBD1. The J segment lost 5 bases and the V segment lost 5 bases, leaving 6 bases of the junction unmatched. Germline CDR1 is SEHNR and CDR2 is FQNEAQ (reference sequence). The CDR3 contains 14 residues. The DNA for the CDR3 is TGTGCCAGCAGCCGAGGGGGCGGAGAAAACATTCAGTACTTC. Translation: CASSRGGGENIQYF.

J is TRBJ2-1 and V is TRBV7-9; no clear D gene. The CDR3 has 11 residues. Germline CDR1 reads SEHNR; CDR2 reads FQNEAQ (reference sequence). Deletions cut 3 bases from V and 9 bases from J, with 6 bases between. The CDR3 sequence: CASSFGFEQFF. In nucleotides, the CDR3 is TGTGCCAGCAGCTTCGGGTTTGAGCAGTTCTTC. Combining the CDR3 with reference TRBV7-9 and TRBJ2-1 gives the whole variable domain DTGVSQNPRHKITKRGQNVTFRCDPISEHNRLYWYRQTLGQGPEFLTYFQNEAQLEKSRLLSDRFSAERPKGSFSTLEIQRTEQGDSAMYLCASSFGFEQFFGPGTRLTVL.

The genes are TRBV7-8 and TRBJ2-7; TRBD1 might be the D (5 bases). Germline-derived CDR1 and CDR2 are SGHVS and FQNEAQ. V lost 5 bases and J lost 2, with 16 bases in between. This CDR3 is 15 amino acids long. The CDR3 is CASSSLLDTTYEQYF. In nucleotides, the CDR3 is TGTGCCAGCAGCAGTCTTTTGGACACGACCTACGAGCAGTACTTC.

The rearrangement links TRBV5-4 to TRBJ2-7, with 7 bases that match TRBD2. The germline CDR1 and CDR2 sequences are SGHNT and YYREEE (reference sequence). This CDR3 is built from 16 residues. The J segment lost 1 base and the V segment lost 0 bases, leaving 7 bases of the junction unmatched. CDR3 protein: CASSLGGASGSYEQYF. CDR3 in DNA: TGTGCCAGCAGCTTGGGAGGGGCTAGCGGATCCTACGAGCAGTACTTC.

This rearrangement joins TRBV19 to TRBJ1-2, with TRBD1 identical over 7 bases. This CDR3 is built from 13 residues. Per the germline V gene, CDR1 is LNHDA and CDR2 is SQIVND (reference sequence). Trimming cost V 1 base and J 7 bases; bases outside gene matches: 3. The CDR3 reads CASSIAEGAGYTF. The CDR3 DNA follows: TGTGCCAGTAGTATAGCGGAGGGGGCTGGCTACACCTTC.

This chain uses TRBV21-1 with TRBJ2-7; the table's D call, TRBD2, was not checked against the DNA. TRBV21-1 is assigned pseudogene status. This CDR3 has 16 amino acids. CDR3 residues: CASSKAGRRPAGEQYF. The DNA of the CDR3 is TGTGCCAGCAGCAAAGCAGGAAGACGACCTGCGGGGGAGCAGTACTTC.

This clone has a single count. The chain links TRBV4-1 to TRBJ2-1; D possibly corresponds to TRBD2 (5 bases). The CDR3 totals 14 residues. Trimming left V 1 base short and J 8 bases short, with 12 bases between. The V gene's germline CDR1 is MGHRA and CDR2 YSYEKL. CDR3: CASSQVASSDEQFF. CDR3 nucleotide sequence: TGCGCCAGCAGCCAAGTGGCTAGTAGCGATGAGCAGTTCTTC.

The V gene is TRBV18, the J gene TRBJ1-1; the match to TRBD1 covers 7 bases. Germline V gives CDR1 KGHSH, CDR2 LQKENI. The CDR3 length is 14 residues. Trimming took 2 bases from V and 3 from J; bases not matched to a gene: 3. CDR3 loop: CASSPRGQDTEAFF. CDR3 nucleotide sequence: TGTGCCAGCTCACCAAGGGGGCAGGACACTGAAGCTTTCTTT.

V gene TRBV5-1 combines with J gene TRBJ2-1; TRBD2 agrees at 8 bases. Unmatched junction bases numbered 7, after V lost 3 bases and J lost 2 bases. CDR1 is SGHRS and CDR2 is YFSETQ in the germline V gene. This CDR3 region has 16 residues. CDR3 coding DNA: TGCGCCAGCAGCTCCATAACTAGCGGAGCCTACAATGAGCAGTTCTTC. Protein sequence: CASSSITSGAYNEQFF.

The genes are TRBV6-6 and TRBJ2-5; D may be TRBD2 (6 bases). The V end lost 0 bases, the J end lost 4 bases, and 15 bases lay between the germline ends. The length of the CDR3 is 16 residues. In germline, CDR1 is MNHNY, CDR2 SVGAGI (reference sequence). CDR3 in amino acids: CASSYSRDSPSETQYF. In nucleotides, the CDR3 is TGTGCCAGCAGTTACTCGCGGGACTCCCCCTCAGAGACCCAGTACTTC.

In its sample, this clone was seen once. The CDR3 spells CASSAPRLEVGETQYF. CDR3 coding DNA: TGTGCCAGCAGCGCCCCCAGGTTGGAGGTCGGGGAGACCCAGTACTTC. The chain carries TRBV9 and TRBJ2-5; D may be TRBD2 (5 bases). CDR3 length: 16 residues. Germline assignment: CDR1 SGDLS and CDR2 YYNGEE. V shed 3 bases and J shed 5 bases, with 20 bases lying between them.

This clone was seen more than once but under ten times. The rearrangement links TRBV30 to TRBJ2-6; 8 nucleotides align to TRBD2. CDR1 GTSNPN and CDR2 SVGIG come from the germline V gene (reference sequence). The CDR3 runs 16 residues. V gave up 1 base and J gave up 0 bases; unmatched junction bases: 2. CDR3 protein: CAWSALAVSGANVLTF. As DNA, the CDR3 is TGTGCCTGGAGTGCACTAGCGGTCTCTGGGGCCAACGTCCTGACTTTC.

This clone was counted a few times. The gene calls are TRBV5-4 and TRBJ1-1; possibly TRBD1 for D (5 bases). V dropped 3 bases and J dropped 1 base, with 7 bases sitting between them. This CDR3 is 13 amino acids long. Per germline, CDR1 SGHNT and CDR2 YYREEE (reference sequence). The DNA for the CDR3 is TGTGCCAGCAGCTACGACAGGAACACTGAAGCTTTCTTT. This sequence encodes CASSYDRNTEAFF.

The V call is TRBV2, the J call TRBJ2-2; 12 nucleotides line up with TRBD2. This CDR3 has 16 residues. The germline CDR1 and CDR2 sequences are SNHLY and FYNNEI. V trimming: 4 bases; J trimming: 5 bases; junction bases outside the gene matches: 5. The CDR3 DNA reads TGTGCCAGCAGTGGACTAGCGGGAGAGAGGACCGGGGAGCTGTTTTTT. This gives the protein CASSGLAGERTGELFF.

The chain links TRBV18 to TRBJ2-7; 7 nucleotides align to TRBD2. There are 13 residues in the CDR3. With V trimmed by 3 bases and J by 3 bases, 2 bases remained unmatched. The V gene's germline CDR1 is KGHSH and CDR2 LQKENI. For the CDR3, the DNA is TGTGCCAGCTCACCCCGGGGGGACTACGAGCAGTACTTC. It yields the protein CASSPRGDYEQYF.

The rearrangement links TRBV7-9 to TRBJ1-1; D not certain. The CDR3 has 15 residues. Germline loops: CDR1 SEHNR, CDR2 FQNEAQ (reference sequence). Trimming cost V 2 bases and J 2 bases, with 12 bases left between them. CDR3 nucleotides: TGTGCCAGCAGCTTACATAACAATGCCAACACTGAAGCTTTCTTT. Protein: CASSLHNNANTEAFF.

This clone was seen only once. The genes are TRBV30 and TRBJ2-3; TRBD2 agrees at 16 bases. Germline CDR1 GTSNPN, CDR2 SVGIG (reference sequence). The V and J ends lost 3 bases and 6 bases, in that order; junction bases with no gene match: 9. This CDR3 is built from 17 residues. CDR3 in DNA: TGTGCCTGGAGCTCCGGGACTAGCGGGAGGGCCGCGGATACGCAGTATTTT. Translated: CAWSSGTSGRAADTQYF.

The CDR3 DNA reads as TGTGCCAGCAGCCCCCGTAGGGTAGCGGTGGGGGAGACCCAGTACTTC. Translated, it gives CASSPRRVAVGETQYF. The rearrangement uses TRBV7-9 and TRBJ2-5, with D possibly being TRBD2 (6 bases). In germline, CDR1 is SEHNR, CDR2 FQNEAQ (reference sequence). The CDR3 runs 16 residues. V lost 5 bases and J lost 5, with 21 bases in between.